Listed below are T cell receptor beta chains from one sample, sequenced in a study of early T cells in non-severe SARS-CoV-2 infection. TCRdb re-called the 5' RACE reads through MiXCR, storing one row per CDR3 protein. The data contain roughly 35,000 distinct CDR3 sequences, over 6.5% of them seen just once; the ten biggest clones take up about 4%. Sequenced sample: whole blood. The receptor set was obtained from an adult who was a healthcare worker with PCR-confirmed SARS-CoV-2 infection or an uninfected control (not recorded which). Each CDR3 is given with its conserved first and last residue. The D gene is left open where the match is weak. Clone size is stated in some rows and not others, as once, few, many or a class when expanded.

D,J,size,V,DNA,CDR3
TRBD2,TRBJ2-1,few,TRBV7-9,TGTGCCAGCAGCTTACCGGGACTAGCGGGACTGAATGAGCAGTTCTTC,CASSLPGLAGLNEQFF
NA,TRBJ1-2,many,TRBV5-1,TGCGCCAGCAGCTTGGCCGCAAATGCAGGTGGCTACACCTTC,CASSLAANAGGYTF
TRBD2,TRBJ2-1,many,TRBV6-6,TGTGCCAGCAGCCCGGGTGATAGGGCTAGCGGGAGTCCGTACTACAATGAGCAGTTCTTC,CASSPGDRASGSPYYNEQFF
NA,TRBJ2-1,many,TRBV7-2,TGTGCCAGCAGCTTAGCCGGCGGTTACAATGAGCAGTTCTTC,CASSLAGGYNEQFF
NA,TRBJ2-5,many,TRBV29-1,TGCAGCTTTACTAACAGGGACGGAGAGACCCAGTACTTC,CSFTNRDGETQYF
NA,TRBJ2-5,many,TRBV5-1,TGCGCCAGCAGCTTGAACCTGAAAGAGACCCAGTACTTC,CASSLNLKETQYF
NA,TRBJ2-1,few,TRBV12-3/TRBV12-4,TGTGCCAGCAGTATCGACAGAGGGTGGCGCGCGGATGAGCAGTTCTTC,CASSIDRGWRADEQFF
NA,TRBJ2-7,few,TRBV20-1,TGCAGTGCTAGAGGGGCTTGGGGCTACGAGCAGTACTTC,CSARGAWGYEQYF
NA,TRBJ1-5,many,TRBV7-9,TGTGCCAGCAGCTTAGGTCCCCAGGGGAGGGGTAATCAGCCCCAGCATTTT,CASSLGPQGRGNQPQHF
TRBD1,TRBJ2-1,many,TRBV7-9,TGTGCCAGCAGCTTACTGCCGGGACAGCGGCACAATGAGCAGTTCTTC,CASSLLPGQRHNEQFF
NA,TRBJ2-1,many,TRBV10-1,TGCGCCAGCAGTGAGGGACTACGCCACAATGAGCAGTTCTTC,CASSEGLRHNEQFF
TRBD1,TRBJ2-3,NA,TRBV28,TGTGCCAGCAGTTCCTCGACAGGGAGCCCTAGCACAGATACGCAGTATTTT,CASSSSTGSPSTDTQYF
NA,TRBJ2-6,few,TRBV5-1,TGCGCCAGCAGCTTGGCAGGGTTATCTGGGGCCAACGTCCTGACTTTC,CASSLAGLSGANVLTF
TRBD2,TRBJ2-3,many,TRBV28,TGTGCCAGCAGTCCCGCCGGGGGGAGAACAGATACGCAGTATTTT,CASSPAGGRTDTQYF
NA,TRBJ1-1,many,TRBV4-1,TGCGCCAGCAGCCCAACAGGGTTGGGTGAAGCTTTCTTT,CASSPTGLGEAFF
NA,TRBJ1-3,once,TRBV3-2,TGTGCCAACAGCCAAGATTTGTGGCCAATCTCTGGAAACACCATATATTTT,CANSQDLWPISGNTIYF
NA,TRBJ1-5,many,TRBV3-1,TGTGCCAGCAGCCAAGATGCCAGCACTAATCAGCCCCAGCATTTT,CASSQDASTNQPQHF
TRBD2,TRBJ2-1,few,TRBV7-2,TGTGCCAGCAGTTTTGCCGGGACTAGCGCTGAGCAGTTCTTC,CASSFAGTSAEQFF
TRBD2,TRBJ2-7,few,TRBV28,TGTGCCAGCAGTTTAGCGGGAGGGCCCTACGAGCAGTACTTC,CASSLAGGPYEQYF
TRBD2,TRBJ2-3,many,TRBV27,TGTGCCAGCAGTTTCGGGAGACGGCGGGGGGACACAGATACGCAGTATTTT,CASSFGRRRGDTDTQYF
NA,TRBJ1-3,many,TRBV3-1,TGTGCCAGCAGCCAAGAACTCTCAGGGACGGAAAGAAACACCATATATTTT,CASSQELSGTERNTIYF
NA,TRBJ2-3,many,TRBV20-1,TGCAGTGCTGAGGGAGTGTCAGATACGCAGTATTTT,CSAEGVSDTQYF
NA,TRBJ1-2,many,TRBV28,TGTGCCAGCAGTTCCGGGGGATTGAGAGGCTACACCTTC,CASSSGGLRGYTF
NA,TRBJ1-1,NA,TRBV6-5,TGTGCCAGCAGTTACCTCCTACAGGGCTTACCCGTAGAAGCTTTCTTT,CASSYLLQGLPVEAFF
NA,TRBJ2-3,many,TRBV5-6,TGTGCCAGCACCTTTTCGTCGCAGATCAGCACAGATACGCAGTATTTT,CASTFSSQISTDTQYF
NA,TRBJ1-3,NA,TRBV5-1,TGCGCCAGGCCGCACAAGGGAAACACCATATATTTT,CARPHKGNTIYF
NA,TRBJ1-2,many,TRBV29-1,TGCAGCGTTGAAAGGGCGACTTCTAACTATGGCTACACCTTC,CSVERATSNYGYTF